A selection of T cell receptor beta chains follows, all from one sample in a study of blood T cell repertoires in COVID-19. The protocol was immunoSEQ multiplex PCR, while the TCRdb copy is restricted to in-frame clones and leaves out a portion. Here the sample spans 200,000 to 250,000 clones, 75% to 85% being singletons. Sequenced: peripheral blood. These receptors were obtained from a woman aged 45-60 years with acute or convalescent COVID-19. Each CDR3 is given with its conserved first and last residue. A D gene is named only where the DNA matches it firmly. For some rows the clone size is stated as once, few or many, or as a class when expanded; others skip it.

J	D	V	size	CDR3	DNA
TRBJ1-3	-	TRBV28	many	CASSGTITGNTIYF	TGTGCCAGCTCCGGGACAATAACCGGAAACACCATATATTTT
TRBJ1-5	-	TRBV2	-	CASSPGGAEQPQHF	TGTGCCAGCAGCCCGGGAGGGGCGGAGCAGCCCCAGCATTTT
TRBJ1-5	TRBD1	TRBV5-6	-	CASSSQGQGQWQPQHF	TGTGCCAGCAGCTCGCAGGGACAGGGGCAGTGGCAGCCCCAGCATTTT
TRBJ2-2	TRBD1	TRBV5-8	once	CASSTPRDRHTGELFF	TGTGCCAGCAGCACGCCCCGGGACAGGCACACCGGGGAGCTGTTTTTT
TRBJ1-2	-	TRBV19	-	CASSIDPENYGYTF	TGTGCCAGTAGTATAGATCCAGAAAACTATGGCTACACCTTC
TRBJ2-3	-	TRBV3-1/TRBV3-2	-	CASSGSGYQQYF	TGTGCCAGCAGCGGCTCGGGGTACCAGCAGTATTTT
TRBJ2-3	-	TRBV3-1/TRBV3-2	-	CASSPFALGGDTQYF	TGTGCCAGCAGCCCTTTTGCCCTCGGCGGAGATACGCAGTATTTT
TRBJ1-3	TRBD1	TRBV4-3	-	CASSQDSPGQQLSSGNTIYF	TGCGCCAGCAGCCAAGATAGCCCGGGACAGCAACTTTCCTCTGGAAACACCATATATTTT
TRBJ2-3	TRBD2	TRBV20-1	-	CSASRLAGDLWRTDTQYF	TGCAGTGCTAGTAGGCTAGCGGGAGATCTGTGGAGGACAGATACGCAGTATTTT
TRBJ1-1	-	TRBV14	-	CASSQVAGGIAEAFF	TGTGCCAGCAGCCAAGTAGCGGGGGGGATCGCTGAAGCTTTCTTT